This T cell receptor beta chain is from a study of Ad26.COV2.S vaccination and SARS-CoV-2 variants. Sequenced by immunoSEQ multiplex PCR; TCRdb stores in-frame clones only, minus some. The sample comprises just over 350,000 clones, about 85% of which are singletons, and about 3.3% rests with the top ten. Treatment noted: approximately 18 received Ad26.COV2.S at low or high dose, single or two shots; about 5 received placebo; per-sample allocation not given. The investigators took samples on day 63 after the first vaccine or placebo injection. The sample was peripheral blood, taken in a trial of Ad26.COV2.S vaccine versus placebo. The clonotype was recovered from a person between 18 and 60 years old who received the Ad26.COV2.S COVID-19 vaccine or a placebo.

The CDR3 nucleotides are TGCGCCAGCAGCTTGGAAGGACCGTTACGAGACAATGAGCAGTTCTTC. This gives the protein CASSLEGPLRDNEQFF. The V and J genes are TRBV5-1 and TRBJ2-1; D not certain. The CDR3 is 16 residues long. Germline V lookup: CDR1 SGHRS, CDR2 YFSETQ. V lost 0 bases to trimming and J lost 5 bases, with 15 bases between them.